Presented here are 15 T cell receptor beta chains from one specimen sequenced in a study of PD-1 blockade in classical Hodgkin lymphoma. Each patient relapsed following autologous stem cell transplantation, and prior brentuximab vedotin exposure differed. Libraries were prepared by immunoSEQ multiplex PCR; TCRdb keeps only in-frame clonotypes and omits some of them. The sample shows 25,000 to 30,000 clones, less than 80% of them seen only once. This material consisted of peripheral blood mononuclear cells (PBMCs), taken before the second cycle of nivolumab. The receptors were gathered from a human donor with classical Hodgkin lymphoma.

The chain uses TRBV6-1 and TRBJ2-2; a possible D gene is TRBD1 (6 bases). The ends were cut back, 4 bases at V and 0 bases at J, with 21 bases in the middle. Germline V CDR1 and CDR2: MNHNS, SASEGT. This CDR3 comprises 19 residues. The CDR3 region has the DNA TGTGCCAGCAGTGGGAAAGGGACATCCTTTTCAGCGAACACCGGGGAGCTGTTTTTT. This encodes CASSGKGTSFSANTGELFF.

The V call is TRBV7-2, the J call TRBJ1-2, with unresolved D. Germline loops: CDR1 SGHTA, CDR2 FQGNSA. Trimming removed 2 bases at V and 5 bases at J, with 9 bases between. The CDR3 sequence is 13 residues long. CDR3 in amino acids: CASSLSGGYGYTF. In nucleotides, the CDR3 is TGTGCCAGCAGCTTATCGGGTGGTTATGGCTACACCTTC.

V gene TRBV5-6 combines with J gene TRBJ1-1; 10 bases map to TRBD1. This CDR3 is 18 amino acids long. Looked up from germline, CDR1 is SGHDT and CDR2 is YYEEEE. V was pared by 4 bases and J by 5 bases, with 17 bases of the junction left unmatched. The CDR3, as DNA: TGTGCCAGCAGCGGGACCGGGACAGGGGTTGTTTGGGGAACTGAAGCTTTCTTT. This encodes CASSGTGTGVVWGTEAFF.

The chain couples TRBV7-3 to TRBJ2-5, with 8 bases lining up with TRBD1. The closer fit of TRBJ2-7 to the DNA end suggests the J call may be wrong. CDR3 length: 14 residues. CDR1 is SGHTA, CDR2 FQGTGA, per germline. CDR3 bases: TGTGCCAGCAGCTTAGGACAGGGCTCGGGCGAGCAGTACTTC. It specifies CASSLGQGSGEQYF.

The chain joins TRBV28 to TRBJ1-5; D remains ambiguous. V was clipped by 2 bases and J by 0 bases, with 5 bases between them. Germline V gene lookup returns CDR1 MDHEN and CDR2 SYDVKM. The CDR3 totals 14 residues. As DNA, the CDR3 is TGTGCCAGCAGTTTAGGGAATAGCAATCAGCCCCAGCATTTT. This gives the protein CASSLGNSNQPQHF.

CDR3 nucleotides: TGTGCCAGCTCACCGAGAGAGGAGCAGTACTTC. Its protein is CASSPREEQYF. The chain links TRBV18 to TRBJ2-7, with D uncertain. Germline CDR1 reads KGHSH; CDR2 reads LQKENI. This CDR3 comprises 11 residues. Trimming stripped 3 bases from V and 7 bases from J, with 7 bases between.

The V gene is TRBV5-8, the J gene TRBJ1-4; unclear D gene. CDR3 length: 15 amino acids. Germline V CDR1 and CDR2: SGHTS, YDEGEE. V dropped 0 bases and J dropped 6 bases, with 12 bases sitting between them. The CDR3 spells CASSLGFGEDEKLFF. CDR3 nucleotide sequence: TGTGCCAGCAGCTTGGGTTTCGGGGAGGATGAAAAACTGTTTTTT.

This clone showed up just a few times. The chain is built from TRBV4-3 and TRBJ1-3, with 9 bases matching TRBD1. Germline assignment: CDR1 LGHNA and CDR2 YSLEER. CDR3 length equals 18 residues. Losses at the gene ends were 1 base for V and 3 bases for J; bases not matched to a gene: 10. Here the CDR3 reads CASSQVVRDRVYGNTIYF. The CDR3 coding sequence is TGCGCCAGCAGCCAAGTCGTTCGGGACAGGGTATATGGAAACACCATATATTTT.

This CDR3 reads CASSNPSSYEQYF. Written as DNA, the CDR3 is TGTGCCAGCAGCAACCCTTCCTCCTACGAGCAGTACTTC. The chain uses TRBV7-2 and TRBJ2-7; D is undetermined. The CDR3 runs 13 residues. V was cut by 5 bases and J by 0 bases, with 8 bases left in between. Germline CDR1 reads SGHTA; CDR2 reads FQGNSA.

J is TRBJ2-7 and V is TRBV7-9; D is unresolved. Trimming took off 1 base at V and 7 bases at J, with 14 bases between the two ends. Germline assignment: CDR1 SEHNR and CDR2 FQNEAQ (reference sequence). This CDR3 is built from 14 residues. CDR3 nucleotides: TGTGCCAGCAGCTTAGAGGTATCTTCTGGGGAGCAGTACTTC. Residues: CASSLEVSSGEQYF.

The rearrangement joins TRBV7-3 to TRBJ1-3; the D gene is possibly TRBD1 (5 bases). Trimming shortened V by 6 bases and J by 0 bases, and 12 bases separated the two germline ends. CDR1 and CDR2 (germline): SGHTA, FQGTGA. This CDR3 is 15 amino acids long. The CDR3 sequence is CASSPQAISGNTIYF. Written as DNA, the CDR3 is TGTGCCAGCAGTCCACAGGCGATCTCTGGAAACACCATATATTTT. Full variable domain (outside the CDR3, taken from reference TRBV7-3 and TRBJ1-3): GAGVSQTPSNKVTEKGKYVELRCDPISGHTALYWYRQSLGQGPEFLIYFQGTGAADDSGLPNDRFFAVRPEGSVSTLKIQRTERGDSAVYLCASSPQAISGNTIYFGEGSWLTVV.

The chain couples TRBV5-1 to TRBJ2-3; D might be TRBD1 (7 bases). Germline assignment: CDR1 SGHRS and CDR2 YFSETQ. V was trimmed by 2 bases and J by 6 bases, leaving 16 bases between them. The CDR3 contains 15 residues. CDR3 bases: TGCGCCAGCAGCTTTGCCCCAGGGGGGTCGGATACGCAGTATTTT. Its protein product is CASSFAPGGSDTQYF.

The rearrangement uses TRBV14 and TRBJ1-3; 8 bases fit TRBD1. This CDR3 region has 17 residues. V lost 2 bases, J lost 0 bases, and 6 bases stayed unmatched. Germline V gene lookup returns CDR1 SGHDN and CDR2 FVKESK. The CDR3 loop reads CASSQLRDRNSGNTIYF. The CDR3 nucleotides are TGTGCCAGCAGCCAACTCCGGGACAGGAACTCTGGAAACACCATATATTTT.

This sequence joins TRBV11-3 and TRBJ1-1, with 7 bases identical to TRBD1. This CDR3 spans 16 amino acids. Trimming at V came to 0 bases and at J to 1 base, leaving 5 bases not matched to a gene. The V gene's germline CDR1 is SGHNT and CDR2 YENEEA. The CDR3 nucleotides are TGTGCCAGCAGCTTAGATGCAGGGGGTACGAACACTGAAGCTTTCTTT. Translating gives CASSLDAGGTNTEAFF.

The rearrangement links TRBV30 to TRBJ1-5, with TRBD1 identical over 8 bases. The trim removed 0 bases at V and 7 bases at J, leaving 8 bases unmatched. Germline V lookup: CDR1 GTSNPN, CDR2 SVGIG (reference sequence). CDR3 length equals 15 residues. The CDR3 sequence: CAWSVPARGQQPQHF. CDR3 nucleotides: TGTGCCTGGAGTGTACCGGCCAGGGGGCAACAGCCCCAGCATTTT.